These T cell receptor beta chains were read from a single sample in a study of shared clonotypes between healthy human individuals. Clones were read by immunoSEQ multiplex PCR, and TCRdb kept only the in-frame ones, dropping some. Of around 2.1 million clones in the sample, more than 90% were seen once. The material sequenced was naive CD4+ T cells sorted from blood. Receptor source: a man aged 18 to 35 in good health. CDR3s include the opening cysteine and the closing phenylalanine or tryptophan. A D gene is named only where the DNA matches it firmly. Not all rows give a size; the values are once, few, many and, for expanded clones, a class.

abundance,d_gene,v_gene,j_gene,CDR3aa,CDR3nt
-,-,TRBV15,TRBJ2-2,CATSRGQGLLTNTGELFF,TGTGCCACCAGCAGAGGCCAGGGGCTCCTTACGAACACCGGGGAGCTGTTTTTT
-,TRBD2,TRBV7-6,TRBJ2-7,CASSQPGTSGGTYEQYF,TGTGCCAGCAGCCAACCCGGGACTAGCGGGGGGACCTACGAGCAGTACTTC
few,-,TRBV5-1,TRBJ2-1,CASSLEGSYNEQFF,TGCGCCAGCAGCTTGGAGGGGTCCTACAATGAGCAGTTCTTC
-,-,TRBV28,TRBJ1-2,CASSPHVEQPYGYTF,TGTGCCAGCAGTCCCCATGTTGAGCAACCCTATGGCTACACCTTC
-,TRBD2,TRBV10-3,TRBJ2-3,CAISETLVLAGGRTSTDTQYF,TGTGCCATCAGTGAGACCTTGGTGTTAGCGGGAGGGCGGACGAGCACAGATACGCAGTATTTT
-,-,TRBV4-3,TRBJ1-1,CASSQEGPAEAFF,TGCGCCAGCAGCCAAGAAGGTCCGGCTGAAGCTTTCTTT
-,-,TRBV18,TRBJ2-3,CASSPIGWETQYF,TGTGCCAGCTCACCAATTGGATGGGAGACGCAGTATTTT
once,-,TRBV9,TRBJ1-6,CASSVGGQGYLNSPLHF,TGTGCCAGCAGCGTAGGGGGCCAGGGGTATCTTAATTCACCCCTCCACTTT
-,-,TRBV18,TRBJ2-3,CASSPKGDTQYF,TGTGCCAGCTCACCAAAGGGAGATACGCAGTATTTT
-,-,TRBV7-3,TRBJ2-7,CASSHYPGQTYEQYF,TGTGCCAGCAGCCACTATCCGGGACAAACTTACGAGCAGTACTTC
-,-,TRBV6-5,TRBJ1-4,CASSYSGPLSNEKLFF,TGTGCCAGCAGTTACTCGGGACCGCTGTCTAATGAAAAACTGTTTTTT
-,-,TRBV7-2,TRBJ2-7,CASSLAQYEQYF,TGTGCCAGCAGCTTAGCACAGTACGAGCAGTACTTC
-,TRBD2,TRBV6-5,TRBJ2-5,CASSYTLAGQETQYF,TGTGCCAGCAGTTACACCCTAGCGGGCCAAGAGACCCAGTACTTC
-,-,TRBV21-1,TRBJ2-7,CASSPRGRVGYEQYF,TGTGCCAGCAGCCCCCGCGGCCGGGTCGGATACGAGCAGTACTTC
once,TRBD1,TRBV27,TRBJ2-7,CASSRGTGDYEQYF,TGTGCCAGCAGCCGAGGGACAGGGGACTACGAGCAGTACTTC
-,-,TRBV7-8,TRBJ1-4,CASSLSFPGAGEKLFF,TGTGCCAGCAGCTTAAGTTTCCCAGGGGCCGGTGAAAAACTGTTTTTT
-,TRBD1,TRBV2,TRBJ1-6,CASRPGTAYNSPLHF,TGTGCCAGCAGACCAGGGACAGCCTATAATTCACCCCTCCACTTT
-,-,TRBV4-3,TRBJ1-4,CASSPETGQNEKLFF,TGCGCCAGCAGCCCAGAGACAGGCCAGAATGAAAAACTGTTTTTT
-,-,TRBV14,TRBJ2-3,CASSHKGQRTQYF,TGTGCCAGCAGCCATAAGGGGCAGCGTACGCAGTATTTT
-,-,TRBV5-1,TRBJ1-5,CASSLDGGNQPQHF,TGCGCCAGCAGTCTGGATGGGGGCAATCAGCCCCAGCATTTT
-,TRBD1,TRBV9,TRBJ1-5,CASTRTGSSNQPQHF,TGTGCCAGCACCCGGACAGGCTCTAGCAATCAGCCCCAGCATTTT
-,-,TRBV14,TRBJ1-1,CASSQDRSGAPTEAFF,TGTGCCAGCAGCCAAGATCGGTCTGGGGCTCCCACTGAAGCTTTCTTT
few,-,TRBV28,TRBJ1-2,CASIGDTISGYTF,TGTGCCAGCATCGGGGACACGATCTCTGGCTACACCTTC
-,-,TRBV6-5,TRBJ1-2,CASSTPGSGAYGYTF,TGTGCCAGCAGTACCCCAGGCTCCGGGGCCTATGGCTACACCTTC
-,-,TRBV7-8,TRBJ2-3,CASSLTRRTDTQYF,TGTGCCAGCAGCTTGACCCGCCGCACAGATACGCAGTATTTT
-,-,TRBV4-1,TRBJ1-1,CASSQDQTRGQLEAFF,TGCGCCAGCAGCCAAGACCAAACCCGAGGACAGCTTGAAGCTTTCTTT